This TCR beta chain was retrieved from a study of T cells in localized non-small cell lung cancer. Study-wide findings and caveats: Because only a single region of the tumor was sequenced, heterogeneity remains possible. A denser population of T cells in blood accompanied longer overall survival. Clonality of T cells reached its maximum in uninvolved adjacent lung, surpassing tumor. Turning up in adjacent lung were a median roughly 59 of the top 100 tumor clones.

Germline loops: CDR1 SGHDT, CDR2 YYEEEE. V was pared by 1 base and J by 4 bases, with 2 bases between. The CDR3 length is 11 residues. This clone has more than one count but fewer than ten. The target antigen is unknown. Clones were sequenced by immunoSEQ multiplex PCR, and TCRdb holds only the in-frame ones, with some missing. The data contain about 46,000 clones, approximately 80% of them singletons. The sequenced sample was peripheral blood mononuclear cells, obtained before any cancer treatment. This TCR came from a man aged 40 to 75 with stage III lung adenocarcinoma. V and J are TRBV5-6 and TRBJ2-5; the D is unclear. In DNA form, the CDR3 reads TGTGCCAGCAGCTTGAGAGAGACCCAGTACTTC. Translated, it gives CASSLRETQYF.